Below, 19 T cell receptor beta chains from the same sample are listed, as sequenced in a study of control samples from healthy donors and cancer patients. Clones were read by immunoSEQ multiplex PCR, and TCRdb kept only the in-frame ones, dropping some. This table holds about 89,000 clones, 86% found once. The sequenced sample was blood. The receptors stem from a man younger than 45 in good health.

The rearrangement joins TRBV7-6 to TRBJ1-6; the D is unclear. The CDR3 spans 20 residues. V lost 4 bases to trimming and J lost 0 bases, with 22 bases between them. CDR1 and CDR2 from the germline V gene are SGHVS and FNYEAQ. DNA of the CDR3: TGTGCCAGCAGCTCCCTTCCTAGGGCCGAGACAAGCTCCTATAATTCACCCCTCCACTTT. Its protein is CASSSLPRAETSSYNSPLHF. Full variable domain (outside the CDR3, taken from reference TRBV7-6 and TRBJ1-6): GAGVSQSPRYKVTKRGQDVALRCDPISGHVSLYWYRQALGQGPEFLTYFNYEAQQDKSGLPNDRFSAERPEGSISTLTIQRTEQRDSAMYRCASSSLPRAETSSYNSPLHFGNGTRLTVT.

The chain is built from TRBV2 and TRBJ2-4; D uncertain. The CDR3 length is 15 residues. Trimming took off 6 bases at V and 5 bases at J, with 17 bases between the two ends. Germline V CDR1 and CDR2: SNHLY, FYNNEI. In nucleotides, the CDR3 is TGTGCCAGCAGGCCCGAAGGTGGTCCTCAAAACATTCAGTACTTC. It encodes CASRPEGGPQNIQYF.

As DNA, the CDR3 is TGTGCCAGCAGTGGGACAGCTGCAACTAATGAAAAACTGTTTTTT. This sequence encodes CASSGTAATNEKLFF. The V and J genes are TRBV2 and TRBJ1-4, with a possible D match to TRBD1 (6 bases). This CDR3 region has 15 residues. Trimming shortened V by 4 bases and J by 0 bases, and 9 bases separated the two germline ends. Looked up from germline, CDR1 is SNHLY and CDR2 is FYNNEI. Together with reference TRBV2 and TRBJ1-4, the CDR3 gives the full variable domain: EPEVTQTPSHQVTQMGQEVILRCVPISNHLYFYWYRQILGQKVEFLVSFYNNEISEKSEIFDDQFSVERPDGSNFTLKIRSTKLEDSAMYFCASSGTAATNEKLFFGSGTQLSVL.

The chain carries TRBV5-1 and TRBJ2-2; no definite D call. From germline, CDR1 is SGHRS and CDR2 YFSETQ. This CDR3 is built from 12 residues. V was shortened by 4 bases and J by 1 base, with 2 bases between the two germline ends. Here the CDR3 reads CASSLNTGELFF. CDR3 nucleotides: TGCGCCAGCAGCCTGAACACCGGGGAGCTGTTTTTT.

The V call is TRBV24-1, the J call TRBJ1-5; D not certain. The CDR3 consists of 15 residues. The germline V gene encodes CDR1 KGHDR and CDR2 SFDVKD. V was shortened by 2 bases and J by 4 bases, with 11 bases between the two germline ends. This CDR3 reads CATSDSRRKNQPQHF. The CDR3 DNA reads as TGTGCCACCAGTGATTCCAGACGGAAGAATCAGCCCCAGCATTTT.

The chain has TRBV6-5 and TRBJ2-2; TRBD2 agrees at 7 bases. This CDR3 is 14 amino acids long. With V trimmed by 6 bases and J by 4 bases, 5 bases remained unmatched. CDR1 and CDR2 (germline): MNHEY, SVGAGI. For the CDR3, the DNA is TGTGCCAGCAGGGGAGGGTTCGGCACCGGGGAGCTGTTTTTT. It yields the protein CASRGGFGTGELFF.

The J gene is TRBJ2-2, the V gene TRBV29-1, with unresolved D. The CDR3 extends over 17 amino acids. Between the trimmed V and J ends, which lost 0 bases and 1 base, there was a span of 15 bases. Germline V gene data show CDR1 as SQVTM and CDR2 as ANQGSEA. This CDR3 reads CSVEDGYPPGNTGELFF. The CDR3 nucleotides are TGCAGCGTTGAAGATGGTTACCCCCCCGGGAACACCGGGGAGCTGTTTTTT.

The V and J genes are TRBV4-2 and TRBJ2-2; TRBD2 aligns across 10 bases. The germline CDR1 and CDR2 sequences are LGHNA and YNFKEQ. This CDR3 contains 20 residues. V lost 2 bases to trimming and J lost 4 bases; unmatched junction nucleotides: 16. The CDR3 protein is CASSQRSLAGAFSITGELFF. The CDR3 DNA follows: TGTGCCAGCAGCCAAAGGTCGCTAGCGGGGGCCTTTTCTATCACCGGGGAGCTGTTTTTT.

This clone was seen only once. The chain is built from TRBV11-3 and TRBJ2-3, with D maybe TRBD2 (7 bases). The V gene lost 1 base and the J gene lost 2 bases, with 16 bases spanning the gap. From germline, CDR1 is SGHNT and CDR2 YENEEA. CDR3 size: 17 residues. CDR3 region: CASSLALGGGSTDTQYF. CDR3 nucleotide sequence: TGTGCCAGCAGCTTAGCCCTAGGGGGGGGCTCCACAGATACGCAGTATTTT.

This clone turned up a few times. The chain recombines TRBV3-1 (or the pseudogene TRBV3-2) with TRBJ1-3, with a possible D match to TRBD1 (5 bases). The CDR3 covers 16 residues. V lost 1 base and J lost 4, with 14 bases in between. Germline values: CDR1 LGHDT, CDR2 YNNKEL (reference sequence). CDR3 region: CASSQASGGTGNTIYF. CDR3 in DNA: TGTGCCAGCAGCCAAGCCTCGGGGGGTACCGGAAACACCATATATTTT.

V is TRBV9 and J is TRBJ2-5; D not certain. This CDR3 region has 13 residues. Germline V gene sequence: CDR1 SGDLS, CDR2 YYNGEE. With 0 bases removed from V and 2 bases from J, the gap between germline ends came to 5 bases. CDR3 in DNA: TGTGCCAGCAGCGTAGACAGTCAAGAGACCCAGTACTTC. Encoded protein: CASSVDSQETQYF.

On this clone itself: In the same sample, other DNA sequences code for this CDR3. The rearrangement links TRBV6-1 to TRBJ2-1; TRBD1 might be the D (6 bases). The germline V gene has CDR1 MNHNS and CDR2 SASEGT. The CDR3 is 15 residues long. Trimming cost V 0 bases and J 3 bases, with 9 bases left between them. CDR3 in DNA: TGTGCCAGCAGTGAAGCGGGGGCTGGCTACAATGAGCAGTTCTTC. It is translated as CASSEAGAGYNEQFF.

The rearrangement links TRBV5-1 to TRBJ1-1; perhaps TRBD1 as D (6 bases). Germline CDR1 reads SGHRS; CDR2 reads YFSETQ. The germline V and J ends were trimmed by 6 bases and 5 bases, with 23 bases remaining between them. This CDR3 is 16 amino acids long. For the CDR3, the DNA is TGCGCCAGCACTGAGGTGGGGGGGCAGTTTACGACTGAAGCTTTCTTT. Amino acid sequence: CASTEVGGQFTTEAFF.

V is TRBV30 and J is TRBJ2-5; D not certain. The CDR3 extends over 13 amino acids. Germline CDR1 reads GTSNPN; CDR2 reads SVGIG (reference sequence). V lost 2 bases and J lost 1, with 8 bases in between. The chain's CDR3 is CAWSYGAQETQYF. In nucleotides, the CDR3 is TGTGCCTGGAGTTACGGCGCCCAAGAGACCCAGTACTTC.

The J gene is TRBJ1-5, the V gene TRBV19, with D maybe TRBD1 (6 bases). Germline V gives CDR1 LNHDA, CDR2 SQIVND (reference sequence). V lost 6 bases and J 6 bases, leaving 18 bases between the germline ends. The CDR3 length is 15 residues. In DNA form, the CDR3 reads TGTGCCAGTAGAAGACAGGCGCGTGAGGTTCAGCCCCAGCATTTT. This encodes CASRRQAREVQPQHF.

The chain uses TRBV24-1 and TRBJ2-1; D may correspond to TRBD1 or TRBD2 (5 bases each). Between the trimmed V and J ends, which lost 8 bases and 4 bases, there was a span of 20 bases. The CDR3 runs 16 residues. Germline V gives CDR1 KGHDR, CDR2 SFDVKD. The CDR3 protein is CATMDGRVGGYNEQFF. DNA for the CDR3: TGTGCCACCATGGATGGCAGGGTCGGCGGGTACAATGAGCAGTTCTTC.

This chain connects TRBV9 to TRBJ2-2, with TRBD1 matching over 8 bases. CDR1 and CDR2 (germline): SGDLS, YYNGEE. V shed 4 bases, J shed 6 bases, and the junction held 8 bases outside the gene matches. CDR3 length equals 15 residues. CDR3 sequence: CASSSTDRGPGELFF. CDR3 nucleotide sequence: TGTGCCAGCAGCTCAACCGACAGGGGACCCGGGGAGCTGTTTTTT.

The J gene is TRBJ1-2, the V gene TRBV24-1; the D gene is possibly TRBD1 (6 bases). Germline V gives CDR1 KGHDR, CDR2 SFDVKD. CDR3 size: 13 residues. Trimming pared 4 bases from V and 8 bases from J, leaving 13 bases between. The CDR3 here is CATSDPTGKGYTF. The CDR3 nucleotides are TGTGCCACCAGTGACCCGACAGGAAAAGGCTACACCTTC.

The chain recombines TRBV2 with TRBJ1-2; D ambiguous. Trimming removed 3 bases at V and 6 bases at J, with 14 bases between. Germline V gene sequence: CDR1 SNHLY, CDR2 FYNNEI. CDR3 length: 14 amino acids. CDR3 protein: CASSDFQRPNGYTF. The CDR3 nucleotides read TGTGCCAGCAGTGACTTCCAGCGCCCGAATGGCTACACCTTC. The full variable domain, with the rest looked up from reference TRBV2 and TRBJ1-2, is EPEVTQTPSHQVTQMGQEVILRCVPISNHLYFYWYRQILGQKVEFLVSFYNNEISEKSEIFDDQFSVERPDGSNFTLKIRSTKLEDSAMYFCASSDFQRPNGYTFGSGTRLTVV.